This is a list of T cell receptor beta chains from one sample in a study of OX40 agonist ivuxolimab in advanced cancers. Generated by immunoSEQ multiplex PCR, the TCRdb table keeps only in-frame clones and is missing some. The data hold about 80,000 clones, with approximately 86% observed a single time. The sequencing here drew on CD4+ or CD8+ T cells sorted from blood, taken in a trial of the OX40 agonist ivuxolimab. These receptors originate from an adult with an advanced solid tumor such as melanoma, head and neck, liver or kidney cancer. The CDR3 runs from the conserved cysteine through the conserved F or W. Fields, in order: clone size, V gene, D gene, J gene, CDR3 protein, CDR3 DNA. D genes are given only for firm matches. The size entry is marked missing in some rows and otherwise reads once, few, many or a size class.

clone_size: once; v_call: TRBV2; d_call: NA; j_call: TRBJ2-7; cdr3_aa: CASSDVAGPGIFSSYEQYF; cdr3_nt: TGTGCCAGCAGTGACGTAGCCGGGCCCGGAATTTTTAGCTCCTACGAGCAGTACTTC
clone_size: once; v_call: TRBV6-5; d_call: TRBD1; j_call: TRBJ1-2; cdr3_aa: CASTGTGGRGGYTF; cdr3_nt: TGTGCCAGCACCGGGACAGGGGGCAGAGGTGGCTACACCTTC
clone_size: NA; v_call: TRBV7-9; d_call: NA; j_call: TRBJ1-6; cdr3_aa: CASSSSPPGGGSPLHF; cdr3_nt: TGTGCCAGCAGCTCCTCTCCCCCTGGGGGTGGATCACCCCTCCACTTT
clone_size: NA; v_call: TRBV28; d_call: NA; j_call: TRBJ2-7; cdr3_aa: CASSGGAYSDEQYF; cdr3_nt: TGTGCCAGCAGTGGGGGGGCCTACTCAGACGAGCAGTACTTC
clone_size: NA; v_call: TRBV28; d_call: TRBD2; j_call: TRBJ2-3; cdr3_aa: CASSLRGLQDPPDTQYF; cdr3_nt: TGTGCCAGCAGTTTAAGGGGACTACAAGATCCCCCAGATACGCAGTATTTT
clone_size: once; v_call: TRBV19; d_call: TRBD1; j_call: TRBJ2-5; cdr3_aa: CASTPTGPQETQYF; cdr3_nt: TGTGCCAGTACCCCGACAGGGCCCCAAGAGACCCAGTACTTC
clone_size: NA; v_call: TRBV7-7; d_call: NA; j_call: TRBJ2-5; cdr3_aa: CASSLNNGEKETQYF; cdr3_nt: TGTGCCAGCAGCTTAAACAACGGGGAAAAAGAGACCCAGTACTTC
clone_size: NA; v_call: TRBV5-5; d_call: NA; j_call: TRBJ1-3; cdr3_aa: CASSLQGSSGNTIYF; cdr3_nt: TGTGCCAGCAGCTTACAGGGTAGCTCTGGAAACACCATATATTTT
clone_size: NA; v_call: TRBV19; d_call: NA; j_call: TRBJ2-2; cdr3_aa: CASRRDFSSGELFF; cdr3_nt: TGTGCCAGTAGAAGGGACTTCTCCTCCGGGGAGCTGTTTTTT
clone_size: few; v_call: TRBV4-1; d_call: TRBD1; j_call: TRBJ2-1; cdr3_aa: CASSRAQGTGENEQFF; cdr3_nt: TGCGCCAGCAGCCGCGCCCAAGGGACAGGGGAAAATGAGCAGTTCTTC
clone_size: few; v_call: TRBV28; d_call: TRBD1; j_call: TRBJ1-1; cdr3_aa: CASSPSTRDRVNTEAFF; cdr3_nt: TGTGCCAGCAGTCCGTCTACCAGGGACAGAGTGAACACTGAAGCTTTCTTT
clone_size: NA; v_call: TRBV1; d_call: NA; j_call: TRBJ2-7; cdr3_aa: CTSSQDRGGLSHEQYF; cdr3_nt: TGCACCAGCAGCCAAGATCGGGGGGGGTTATCCCACGAGCAGTACTTC
clone_size: NA; v_call: TRBV5-1; d_call: TRBD2; j_call: TRBJ2-3; cdr3_aa: CASKPGGGRDTQYF; cdr3_nt: TGCGCCAGCAAGCCCGGCGGGGGAAGAGATACGCAGTATTTT
clone_size: NA; v_call: TRBV15; d_call: NA; j_call: TRBJ2-1; cdr3_aa: CATSRGRGQYNEQFF; cdr3_nt: TGTGCCACCAGCAGAGGGCGGGGACAGTACAATGAGCAGTTCTTC
clone_size: many; v_call: TRBV28; d_call: NA; j_call: TRBJ1-5; cdr3_aa: CASSLGGPQHF; cdr3_nt: TGTGCCAGCAGTTTGGGTGGGCCCCAGCATTTT
clone_size: NA; v_call: TRBV7-9; d_call: TRBD1; j_call: TRBJ1-4; cdr3_aa: CASSSRGHPNEKLFF; cdr3_nt: TGTGCCAGCAGCTCAAGGGGGCATCCGAATGAAAAACTGTTTTTT
clone_size: NA; v_call: TRBV5-1; d_call: TRBD1; j_call: TRBJ1-6; cdr3_aa: CASSLGQGAVPLHF; cdr3_nt: TGCGCCAGCAGCTTGGGACAGGGGGCTGTCCCCCTCCACTTT
clone_size: NA; v_call: TRBV19; d_call: TRBD1; j_call: TRBJ2-1; cdr3_aa: CASSIRAGGFESYEQFF; cdr3_nt: TGTGCCAGTAGTATCCGGGCAGGGGGCTTTGAATCATATGAGCAGTTCTTC
clone_size: NA; v_call: TRBV10-3; d_call: TRBD1; j_call: TRBJ2-1; cdr3_aa: CAISVGTGGREQFF; cdr3_nt: TGTGCCATCAGCGTAGGGACAGGGGGCAGGGAGCAGTTCTTC
clone_size: NA; v_call: TRBV30; d_call: NA; j_call: TRBJ2-2; cdr3_aa: CAWSEGPATGELFF; cdr3_nt: TGTGCCTGGAGTGAGGGCCCTGCCACCGGGGAGCTGTTTTTT
clone_size: NA; v_call: TRBV7-2; d_call: NA; j_call: TRBJ1-2; cdr3_aa: CASSSEGRNYGYTF; cdr3_nt: TGTGCCAGCAGCTCAGAGGGTCGAAACTATGGCTACACCTTC
clone_size: NA; v_call: TRBV7-3; d_call: NA; j_call: TRBJ2-5; cdr3_aa: CASSLIGQGSQETQYF; cdr3_nt: TGTGCCAGCAGCTTAATTGGGCAGGGTAGCCAAGAGACCCAGTACTTC
clone_size: NA; v_call: TRBV4-2; d_call: TRBD1; j_call: TRBJ2-5; cdr3_aa: CASSPWTGFEETQYF; cdr3_nt: TGTGCCAGCAGCCCGTGGACAGGGTTCGAAGAGACCCAGTACTTC
clone_size: few; v_call: TRBV4-2; d_call: NA; j_call: TRBJ1-2; cdr3_aa: CASSQGTDRIGYTF; cdr3_nt: TGTGCCAGCAGCCAAGGGACAGATAGGATAGGCTACACCTTC
clone_size: NA; v_call: TRBV5-4; d_call: TRBD1; j_call: TRBJ1-2; cdr3_aa: CASSQDGDRDYGYTF; cdr3_nt: TGTGCCAGCAGCCAAGATGGGGACAGGGACTATGGCTACACCTTC
clone_size: NA; v_call: TRBV11-1; d_call: NA; j_call: TRBJ2-3; cdr3_aa: CASSVQASTDTQYF; cdr3_nt: TGTGCCAGCAGCGTCCAGGCTAGCACAGATACGCAGTATTTT
clone_size: NA; v_call: TRBV7-9; d_call: NA; j_call: TRBJ2-5; cdr3_aa: CASSSARGGETQYF; cdr3_nt: TGTGCCAGCAGCTCTGCCAGGGGTGGAGAGACCCAGTACTTC
clone_size: NA; v_call: TRBV2; d_call: TRBD1; j_call: TRBJ1-3; cdr3_aa: CAARRDSLNGNTIYF; cdr3_nt: TGTGCCGCTCGCCGGGACAGTTTAAATGGAAACACCATATATTTT
clone_size: NA; v_call: TRBV6-1; d_call: NA; j_call: TRBJ1-1; cdr3_aa: CASYGVMNTEAFF; cdr3_nt: TGTGCCAGTTACGGGGTCATGAACACTGAAGCTTTCTTT
clone_size: NA; v_call: TRBV21-1; d_call: NA; j_call: TRBJ2-3; cdr3_aa: CASSTEVSRDTQYF; cdr3_nt: TGTGCCAGCAGCACCGAGGTAAGCCGGGATACGCAGTATTTT
clone_size: NA; v_call: TRBV7-2; d_call: NA; j_call: TRBJ1-6; cdr3_aa: CASSSRWDSPLHF; cdr3_nt: TGTGCCAGCAGCTCTAGGTGGGATTCACCCCTCCACTTT
clone_size: NA; v_call: TRBV5-4; d_call: TRBD2; j_call: TRBJ2-2; cdr3_aa: CASSFSPGGSGGELFF; cdr3_nt: TGTGCCAGCAGCTTCAGTCCCGGGGGGAGCGGCGGGGAGCTGTTTTTT
clone_size: NA; v_call: TRBV7-8; d_call: NA; j_call: TRBJ1-1; cdr3_aa: CASSSLKNTEAFF; cdr3_nt: TGTGCCAGCAGCTCCCTGAAGAACACTGAAGCTTTCTTT
clone_size: NA; v_call: TRBV19; d_call: TRBD2; j_call: TRBJ2-1; cdr3_aa: CASRSLTSGRANEQFF; cdr3_nt: TGTGCCAGTAGATCCCTAACTAGCGGGAGGGCCAATGAGCAGTTCTTC
clone_size: NA; v_call: TRBV29-1; d_call: TRBD1; j_call: TRBJ1-1; cdr3_aa: CSAAGTGIAFF; cdr3_nt: TGCAGCGCAGCCGGGACAGGGATAGCTTTCTTT
clone_size: NA; v_call: TRBV18; d_call: TRBD1; j_call: TRBJ2-1; cdr3_aa: CASSPRQGAYNEQFF; cdr3_nt: TGTGCCAGCTCACCGCGACAGGGAGCTTACAATGAGCAGTTCTTC
clone_size: once; v_call: TRBV19; d_call: NA; j_call: TRBJ2-7; cdr3_aa: CASSRGAAGSYEQYF; cdr3_nt: TGTGCCAGTAGTAGGGGGGCCGCGGGTTCCTACGAGCAGTACTTC
clone_size: NA; v_call: TRBV19; d_call: NA; j_call: TRBJ1-2; cdr3_aa: CASSITKAHYGYTF; cdr3_nt: TGTGCCAGTAGTATAACGAAGGCTCACTATGGCTACACCTTC
clone_size: few; v_call: TRBV5-1; d_call: TRBD1; j_call: TRBJ2-2; cdr3_aa: CASSQGTGGANTGELFF; cdr3_nt: TGCGCCAGCAGCCAGGGCACAGGGGGCGCGAACACCGGGGAGCTGTTTTTT
clone_size: NA; v_call: TRBV11-2; d_call: NA; j_call: TRBJ2-7; cdr3_aa: CASSLGSSGSTSVQYF; cdr3_nt: NA
clone_size: few; v_call: TRBV18; d_call: NA; j_call: TRBJ2-1; cdr3_aa: CASSQTGNQYNEQFF; cdr3_nt: TGTGCCAGCTCACAGACGGGGAATCAATACAATGAGCAGTTCTTC
clone_size: NA; v_call: TRBV30; d_call: NA; j_call: TRBJ1-5; cdr3_aa: CAWSSWAANQPQHF; cdr3_nt: TGTGCCTGGAGTAGTTGGGCAGCTAATCAGCCCCAGCATTTT
clone_size: few; v_call: TRBV28; d_call: TRBD2; j_call: TRBJ2-7; cdr3_aa: CATKLGREGEQYF; cdr3_nt: TGTGCCACCAAACTGGGCAGGGAGGGGGAGCAGTACTTC
clone_size: few; v_call: TRBV11-2; d_call: NA; j_call: TRBJ1-1; cdr3_aa: CASSLAGLAEAFF; cdr3_nt: TGTGCCAGCAGCTTAGCGGGATTAGCTGAAGCTTTCTTT
clone_size: medium-sized; v_call: TRBV2; d_call: TRBD2; j_call: TRBJ2-2; cdr3_aa: CASRREGTNTGELFF; cdr3_nt: TGTGCCAGCAGGCGGGAGGGGACGAACACCGGGGAGCTGTTTTTT
clone_size: NA; v_call: TRBV27; d_call: NA; j_call: TRBJ2-5; cdr3_aa: CASSLADKQETQYF; cdr3_nt: TGTGCCAGCAGTTTAGCGGATAAACAAGAGACCCAGTACTTC
clone_size: few; v_call: TRBV25-1; d_call: TRBD1; j_call: TRBJ1-4; cdr3_aa: CATTPGTGATTEKLFF; cdr3_nt: TGTGCCACCACACCCGGGACAGGGGCGACTACAGAAAAACTGTTTTTT
clone_size: NA; v_call: TRBV5-1; d_call: NA; j_call: TRBJ1-1; cdr3_aa: CASSLQGSTEAFF; cdr3_nt: TGCGCCAGCAGCTTGCAGGGAAGCACTGAAGCTTTCTTT
clone_size: NA; v_call: TRBV5-6; d_call: TRBD2; j_call: TRBJ2-7; cdr3_aa: CASSLAGLSTYEQYF; cdr3_nt: TGTGCCAGCAGCTTAGCGGGACTCTCAACCTACGAGCAGTACTTC
clone_size: NA; v_call: TRBV19; d_call: NA; j_call: TRBJ2-1; cdr3_aa: CASSMGPPFNEQFF; cdr3_nt: TGTGCCAGTAGTATGGGACCGCCATTCAATGAGCAGTTCTTC
clone_size: NA; v_call: TRBV9; d_call: TRBD2; j_call: TRBJ2-5; cdr3_aa: CACGAGVWETQYF; cdr3_nt: TGTGCCTGTGGGGCGGGGGTGTGGGAGACCCAGTACTTC
clone_size: NA; v_call: TRBV28; d_call: NA; j_call: TRBJ2-3; cdr3_aa: CASSSWDTQYF; cdr3_nt: TGTGCCAGCAGTTCGTGGGATACGCAGTATTTT
clone_size: NA; v_call: TRBV27; d_call: NA; j_call: TRBJ2-7; cdr3_aa: CASRTGEGEQYF; cdr3_nt: TGTGCCAGCAGGACAGGGGAGGGCGAGCAGTACTTC
clone_size: NA; v_call: TRBV18; d_call: NA; j_call: TRBJ2-1; cdr3_aa: CASSPGFGYNEQFF; cdr3_nt: TGTGCCAGCTCACCAGGCTTCGGTTACAATGAGCAGTTCTTC
clone_size: NA; v_call: TRBV6-1; d_call: TRBD1; j_call: TRBJ2-7; cdr3_aa: CASSDRQGHSEQYF; cdr3_nt: TGTGCCAGCAGTGACCGACAGGGCCACTCCGAGCAGTACTTC
clone_size: NA; v_call: TRBV4-3; d_call: TRBD2; j_call: TRBJ2-7; cdr3_aa: CASSQGVSGGRAYEQYF; cdr3_nt: TGCGCCAGCAGCCAAGGGGTTAGCGGGGGGCGTGCCTACGAGCAGTACTTC
clone_size: NA; v_call: TRBV10-2; d_call: NA; j_call: TRBJ2-7; cdr3_aa: CASSESTGPRFAQYF; cdr3_nt: TGCGCCAGCAGTGAGTCGACGGGGCCCAGGTTTGCGCAGTACTTC
clone_size: NA; v_call: TRBV18; d_call: NA; j_call: TRBJ1-2; cdr3_aa: CASSPPKETGYTF; cdr3_nt: TGTGCCAGCTCACCACCGAAGGAGACGGGCTACACCTTC
clone_size: NA; v_call: TRBV7-2; d_call: TRBD1; j_call: TRBJ1-6; cdr3_aa: CASSSDRGRSPLHF; cdr3_nt: TGTGCCAGCAGCTCCGACAGGGGGCGTTCACCCCTCCACTTT